This T cell receptor beta chain originates from a study of blood T cell repertoires in COVID-19. Profiled with immunoSEQ multiplex PCR; TCRdb holds only in-frame clones, not every one. The sample consists of 35,000 to 45,000 clones, about 80% of them appearing once. Germline values: CDR1 KGHDR, CDR2 SFDVKD. V shed 1 base and J shed 2 bases, with 12 bases lying between them. This CDR3 contains 16 residues. The receptor was derived from a man aged 60-69 years with active COVID-19. Source material: peripheral blood. V usage is TRBV24-1 and J usage is TRBJ2-3; D not certain. This CDR3 is CATSDLTDSFTDTQYF. In DNA, the CDR3 is TGTGCCACCAGTGATTTAACTGACTCCTTCACAGATACGCAGTATTTT.